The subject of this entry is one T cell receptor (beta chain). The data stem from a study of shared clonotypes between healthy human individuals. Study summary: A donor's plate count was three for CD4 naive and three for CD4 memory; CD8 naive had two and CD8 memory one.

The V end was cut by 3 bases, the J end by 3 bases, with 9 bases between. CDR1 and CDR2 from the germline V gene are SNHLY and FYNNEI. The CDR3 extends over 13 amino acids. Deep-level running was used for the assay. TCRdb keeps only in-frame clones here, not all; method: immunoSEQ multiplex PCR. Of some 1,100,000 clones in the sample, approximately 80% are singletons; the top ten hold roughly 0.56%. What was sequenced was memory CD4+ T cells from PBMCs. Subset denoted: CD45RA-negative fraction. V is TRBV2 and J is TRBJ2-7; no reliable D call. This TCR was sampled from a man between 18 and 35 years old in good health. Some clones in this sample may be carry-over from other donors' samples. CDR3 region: CASSDFLIYEQYF. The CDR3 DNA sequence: TGTGCCAGCAGTGATTTCCTTATCTACGAGCAGTACTTC.